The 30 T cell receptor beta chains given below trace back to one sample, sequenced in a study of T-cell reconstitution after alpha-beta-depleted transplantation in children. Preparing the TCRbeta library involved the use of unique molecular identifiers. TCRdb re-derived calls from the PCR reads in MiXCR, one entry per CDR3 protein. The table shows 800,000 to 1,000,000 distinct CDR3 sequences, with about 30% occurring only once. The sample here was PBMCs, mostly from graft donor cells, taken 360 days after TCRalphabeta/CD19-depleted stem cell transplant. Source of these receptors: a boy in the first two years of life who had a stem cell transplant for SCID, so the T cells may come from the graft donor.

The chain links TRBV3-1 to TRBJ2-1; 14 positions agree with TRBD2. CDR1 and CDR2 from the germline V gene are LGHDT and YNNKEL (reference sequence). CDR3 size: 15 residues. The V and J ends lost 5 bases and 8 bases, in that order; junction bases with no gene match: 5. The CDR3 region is CASSWTSGGPYEQFF. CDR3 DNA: TGTGCCAGCAGCTGGACTAGCGGGGGGCCCTATGAGCAGTTCTTC.

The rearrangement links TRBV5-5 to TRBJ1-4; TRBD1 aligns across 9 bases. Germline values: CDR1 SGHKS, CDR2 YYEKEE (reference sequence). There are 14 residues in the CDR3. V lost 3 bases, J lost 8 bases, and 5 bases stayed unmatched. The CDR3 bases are TGTGCCAGCAGCTACCGGGACAGGGACGAAAAACTGTTTTTT. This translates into CASSYRDRDEKLFF.

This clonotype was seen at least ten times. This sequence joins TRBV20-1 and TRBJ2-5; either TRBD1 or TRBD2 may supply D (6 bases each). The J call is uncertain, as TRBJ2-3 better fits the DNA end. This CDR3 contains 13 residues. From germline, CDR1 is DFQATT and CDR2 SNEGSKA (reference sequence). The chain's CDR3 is CSARDGGQETQYF. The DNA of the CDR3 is TGCAGTGCTAGAGATGGGGGGCAGGAGACGCAGTATTTT.

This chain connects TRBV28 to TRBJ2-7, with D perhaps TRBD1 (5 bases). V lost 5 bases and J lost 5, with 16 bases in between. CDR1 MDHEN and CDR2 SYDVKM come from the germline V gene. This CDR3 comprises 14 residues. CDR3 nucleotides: TGTGCCAGCAGTCCCTACAAAGGGGTGAACGAGCAGTACTTC. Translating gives CASSPYKGVNEQYF.

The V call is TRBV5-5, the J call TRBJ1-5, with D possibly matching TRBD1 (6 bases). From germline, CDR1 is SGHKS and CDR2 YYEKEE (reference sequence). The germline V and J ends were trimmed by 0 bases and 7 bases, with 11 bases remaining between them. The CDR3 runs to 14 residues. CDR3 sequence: CASSLAGGVQPQHF. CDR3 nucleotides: TGTGCCAGCAGCTTGGCCGGGGGCGTGCAGCCCCAGCATTTT.

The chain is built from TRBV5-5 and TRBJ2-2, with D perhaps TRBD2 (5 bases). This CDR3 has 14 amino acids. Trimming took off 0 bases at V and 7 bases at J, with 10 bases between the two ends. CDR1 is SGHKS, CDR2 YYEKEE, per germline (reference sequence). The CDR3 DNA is TGTGCCAGCAGCTTGGGCGGACGGGGCGGGGAGCTGTTTTTT. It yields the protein CASSLGGRGGELFF.

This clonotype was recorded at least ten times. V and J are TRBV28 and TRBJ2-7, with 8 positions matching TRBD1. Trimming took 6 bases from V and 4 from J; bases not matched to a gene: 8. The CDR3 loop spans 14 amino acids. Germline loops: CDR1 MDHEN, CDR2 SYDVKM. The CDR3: CASSNYRGTYEQYF. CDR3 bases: TGTGCCAGCAGCAACTACAGGGGGACGTACGAGCAGTACTTC.

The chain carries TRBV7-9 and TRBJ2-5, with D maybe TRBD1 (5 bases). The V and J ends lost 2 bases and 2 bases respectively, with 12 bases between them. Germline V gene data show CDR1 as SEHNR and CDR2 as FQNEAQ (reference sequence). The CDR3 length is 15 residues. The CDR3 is CASSLNLQEQETQYF. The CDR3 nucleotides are TGTGCCAGCAGCTTAAATCTACAGGAACAAGAGACCCAGTACTTC.

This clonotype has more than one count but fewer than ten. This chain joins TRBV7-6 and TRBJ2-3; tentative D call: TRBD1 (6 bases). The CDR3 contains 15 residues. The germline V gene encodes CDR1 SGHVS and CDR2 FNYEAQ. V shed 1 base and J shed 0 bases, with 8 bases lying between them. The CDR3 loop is CASSLVGQSTDTQYF. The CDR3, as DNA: TGTGCCAGCAGCTTAGTAGGACAGAGCACAGATACGCAGTATTTT. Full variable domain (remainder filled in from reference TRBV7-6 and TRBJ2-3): GAGVSQSPRYKVTKRGQDVALRCDPISGHVSLYWYRQALGQGPEFLTYFNYEAQQDKSGLPNDRFSAERPEGSISTLTIQRTEQRDSAMYRCASSLVGQSTDTQYFGPGTRLTVL.

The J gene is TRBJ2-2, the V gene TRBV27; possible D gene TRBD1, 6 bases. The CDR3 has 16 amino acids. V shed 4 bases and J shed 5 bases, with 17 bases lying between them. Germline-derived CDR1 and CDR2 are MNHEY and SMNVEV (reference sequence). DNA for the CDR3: TGTGCCAGCAGTTCAACCGGGACACCCTTAACCGGGGAGCTGTTTTTT. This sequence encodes CASSSTGTPLTGELFF.

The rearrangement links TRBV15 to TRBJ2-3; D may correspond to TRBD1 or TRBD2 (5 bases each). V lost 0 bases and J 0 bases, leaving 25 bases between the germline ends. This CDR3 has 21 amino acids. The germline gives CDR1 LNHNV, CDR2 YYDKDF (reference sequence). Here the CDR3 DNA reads TGTGCCACCAGCAGAGATGAGGGTCTAGTGAGGTTAGGGGCAAGCACAGATACGCAGTATTTT. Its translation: CATSRDEGLVRLGASTDTQYF.

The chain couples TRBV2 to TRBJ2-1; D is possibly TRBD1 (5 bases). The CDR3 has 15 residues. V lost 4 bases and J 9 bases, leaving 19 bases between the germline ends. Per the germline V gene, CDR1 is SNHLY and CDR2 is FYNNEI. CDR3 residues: CASSGLGALQGEQFF. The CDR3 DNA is TGTGCCAGCAGTGGTCTAGGGGCGTTACAAGGTGAGCAGTTCTTC.

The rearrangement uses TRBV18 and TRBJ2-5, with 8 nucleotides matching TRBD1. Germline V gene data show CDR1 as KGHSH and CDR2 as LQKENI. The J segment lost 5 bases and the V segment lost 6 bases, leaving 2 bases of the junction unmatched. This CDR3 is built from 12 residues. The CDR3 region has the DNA TGTGCCAGCTCTTGGACAGGGGAGACCCAGTACTTC. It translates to CASSWTGETQYF.

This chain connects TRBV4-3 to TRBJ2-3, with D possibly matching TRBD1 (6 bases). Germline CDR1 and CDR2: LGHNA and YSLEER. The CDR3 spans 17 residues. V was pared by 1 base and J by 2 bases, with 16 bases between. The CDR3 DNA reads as TGCGCCAGCAGCCAAGTAGACAGGCCCTCTCCCACAGATACGCAGTATTTT. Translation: CASSQVDRPSPTDTQYF.

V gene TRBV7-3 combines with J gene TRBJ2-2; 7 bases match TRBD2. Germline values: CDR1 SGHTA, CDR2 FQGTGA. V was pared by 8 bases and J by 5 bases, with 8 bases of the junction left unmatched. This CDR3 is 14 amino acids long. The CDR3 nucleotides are TGTGCCAGCCGATCGGGGGGAAGAACCGGGGAGCTGTTTTTT. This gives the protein CASRSGGRTGELFF.

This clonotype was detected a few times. CDR3 bases: TGCGCCAGCAGCTTGGTTCCAGGGGCGTACGAGCAGTACTTC. It encodes CASSLVPGAYEQYF. The V call is TRBV5-1, the J call TRBJ2-7, with D perhaps matching TRBD1 (6 bases). The CDR3 is 14 residues long. Germline V gives CDR1 SGHRS, CDR2 YFSETQ. Deletions cut 0 bases from V and 4 bases from J, with 11 bases between.

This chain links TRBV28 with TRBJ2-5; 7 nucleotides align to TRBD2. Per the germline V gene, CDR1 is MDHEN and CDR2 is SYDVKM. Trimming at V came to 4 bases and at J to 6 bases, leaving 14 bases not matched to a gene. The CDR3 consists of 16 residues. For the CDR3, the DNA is TGTGCCAGCAGTTCTAACCCACGGGGGGAAGGGAAGACCCAGTACTTC. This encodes CASSSNPRGEGKTQYF.

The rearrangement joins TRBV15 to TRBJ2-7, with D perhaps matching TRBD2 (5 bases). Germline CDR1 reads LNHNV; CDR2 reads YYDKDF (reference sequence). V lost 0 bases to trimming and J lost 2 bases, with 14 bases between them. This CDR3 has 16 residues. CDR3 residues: CATSRDLERYPYEQYF. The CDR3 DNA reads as TGTGCCACCAGCAGAGATCTGGAGCGGTACCCCTACGAGCAGTACTTC.

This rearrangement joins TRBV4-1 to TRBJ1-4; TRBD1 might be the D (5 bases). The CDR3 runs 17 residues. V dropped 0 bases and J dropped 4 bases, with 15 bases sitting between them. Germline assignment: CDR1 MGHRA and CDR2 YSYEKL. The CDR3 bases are TGCGCCAGCAGCCAAGATCTTACGAGGGGAGTTAATGAAAAACTGTTTTTT. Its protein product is CASSQDLTRGVNEKLFF.

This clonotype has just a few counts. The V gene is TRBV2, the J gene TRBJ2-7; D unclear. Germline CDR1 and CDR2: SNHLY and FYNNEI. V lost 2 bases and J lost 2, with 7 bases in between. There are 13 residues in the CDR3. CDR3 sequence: CASSERLTYEQYF. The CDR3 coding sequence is TGTGCCAGCAGTGAACGGCTGACCTACGAGCAGTACTTC.

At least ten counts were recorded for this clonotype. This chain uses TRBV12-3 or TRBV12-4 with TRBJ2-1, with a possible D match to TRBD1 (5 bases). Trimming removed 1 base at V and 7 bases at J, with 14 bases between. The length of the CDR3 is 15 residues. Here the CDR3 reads CASSLVAGLWNEQFF. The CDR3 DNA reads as TGTGCCAGCAGTTTAGTGGCAGGGCTGTGGAATGAGCAGTTCTTC.

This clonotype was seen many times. DNA for the CDR3: TGTGCCAGCAGCTCACTAACCGGGACAGGGGGCCGAGAGACCCAGTACTTC. This gives the protein CASSSLTGTGGRETQYF. The rearrangement uses TRBV7-9 and TRBJ2-5; 12 bases fit TRBD1. CDR1 SEHNR and CDR2 FQNEAQ come from the germline V gene (reference sequence). Trimming took 4 bases from V and 4 from J; bases not matched to a gene: 10. CDR3 size: 17 residues.

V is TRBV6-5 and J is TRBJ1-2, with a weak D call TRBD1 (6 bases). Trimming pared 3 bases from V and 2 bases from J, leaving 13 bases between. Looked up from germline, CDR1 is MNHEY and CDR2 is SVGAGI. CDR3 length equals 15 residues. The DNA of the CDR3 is TGTGCCAGCAGTTATAAGTCAGGGGCAAACTATGGCTACACCTTC. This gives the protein CASSYKSGANYGYTF.

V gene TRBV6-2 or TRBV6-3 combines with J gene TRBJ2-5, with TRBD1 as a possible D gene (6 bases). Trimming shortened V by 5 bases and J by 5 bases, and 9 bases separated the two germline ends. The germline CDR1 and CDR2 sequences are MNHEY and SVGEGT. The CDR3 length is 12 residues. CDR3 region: CASSGTMETQYF. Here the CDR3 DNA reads TGTGCCAGCAGTGGGACAATGGAGACCCAGTACTTC.

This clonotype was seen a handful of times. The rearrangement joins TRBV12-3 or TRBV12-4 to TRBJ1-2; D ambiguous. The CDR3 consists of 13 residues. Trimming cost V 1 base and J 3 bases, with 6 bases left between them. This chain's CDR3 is CASSLGPDYGYTF. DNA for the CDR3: TGTGCCAGCAGTTTAGGGCCGGACTATGGCTACACCTTC.

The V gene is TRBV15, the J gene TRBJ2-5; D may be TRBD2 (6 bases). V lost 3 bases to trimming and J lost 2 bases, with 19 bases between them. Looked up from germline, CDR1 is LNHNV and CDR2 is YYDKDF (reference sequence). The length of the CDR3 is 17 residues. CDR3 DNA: TGTGCCACCAGCAGGGAGGCCATTGGGGGGATTCAAGAGACCCAGTACTTC. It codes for CATSREAIGGIQETQYF.

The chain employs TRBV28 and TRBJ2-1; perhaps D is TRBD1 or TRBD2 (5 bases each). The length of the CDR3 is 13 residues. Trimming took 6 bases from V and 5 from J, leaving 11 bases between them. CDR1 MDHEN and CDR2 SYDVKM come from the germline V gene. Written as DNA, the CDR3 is TGTGCCAGCAGGGACCCGGGGCACAATGAGCAGTTCTTC. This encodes CASRDPGHNEQFF.

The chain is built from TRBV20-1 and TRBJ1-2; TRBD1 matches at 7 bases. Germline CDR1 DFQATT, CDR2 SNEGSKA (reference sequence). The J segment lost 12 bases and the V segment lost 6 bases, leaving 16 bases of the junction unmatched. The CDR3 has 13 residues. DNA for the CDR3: TGCAGTGCCCTTACAGGGGATATGGGAGGGAACACCTTC. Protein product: CSALTGDMGGNTF.

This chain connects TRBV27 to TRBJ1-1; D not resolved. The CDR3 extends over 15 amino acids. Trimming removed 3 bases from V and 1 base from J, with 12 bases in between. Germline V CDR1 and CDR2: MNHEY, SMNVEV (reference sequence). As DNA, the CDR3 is TGTGCCAGCAGTTTGACGGACTACCCGAACACTGAAGCTTTCTTT. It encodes CASSLTDYPNTEAFF.

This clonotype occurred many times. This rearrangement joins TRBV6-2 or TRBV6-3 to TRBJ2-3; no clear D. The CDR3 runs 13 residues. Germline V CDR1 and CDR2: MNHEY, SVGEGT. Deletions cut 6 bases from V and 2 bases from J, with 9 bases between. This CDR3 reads CASSPTPTDTQYF. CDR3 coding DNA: TGTGCCAGCAGCCCTACCCCCACAGATACGCAGTATTTT.